The 12 T cell receptor beta chains listed next were all sequenced from one sample in a study of blood T cell repertoires in COVID-19. Assay used: immunoSEQ multiplex PCR; TCRdb lists only in-frame clones, some missing. This sample has approximately 480,000 clones, with 89% found just once. The sequenced sample was peripheral blood. The receptors shown here come from a man aged 18 to 29 with COVID-19, enrolled during active disease.

The J gene is TRBJ2-3, the V gene TRBV5-4, with a weak D call TRBD2 (5 bases). The CDR3 contains 15 residues. Trimming cost V 0 bases and J 5 bases, with 13 bases left between them. Germline CDR1 and CDR2: SGHNT and YYREEE (reference sequence). CDR3 sequence: CASSLGGLAGDTQYF. Here the CDR3 DNA reads TGTGCCAGCAGCTTGGGAGGGCTAGCAGGAGATACGCAGTATTTT.

The V and J genes are TRBV5-1 and TRBJ2-5; 8 nucleotides match TRBD2. In germline, CDR1 is SGHRS, CDR2 YFSETQ. J gave up 3 bases and V 5 bases, and 9 bases lay outside the gene matches. The CDR3 loop spans 15 amino acids. The CDR3 sequence: CASSPGTSLEETQYF. CDR3 DNA sequence: TGCGCCAGCAGTCCCGGGACTAGTTTGGAAGAGACCCAGTACTTC.

For this clone: This sample includes further DNA sequences coding for the same CDR3. This chain joins TRBV13 and TRBJ2-7; 9 bases agree with TRBD1. The CDR3 is 13 residues long. The V gene's germline CDR1 is PRHDT and CDR2 FYEKMQ (reference sequence). Germline trimming cut 4 bases from V and 4 bases from J; bases unmatched to any gene: 2. This CDR3 reads CASSSDRGYEQYF. The CDR3 bases are TGTGCCAGCAGCTCAGACAGGGGGTACGAGCAGTACTTC.

This clone appeared a single time. The V call is TRBV10-1, the J call TRBJ2-2; 7 nucleotides match TRBD2. This CDR3 region has 14 residues. Trimming at V came to 6 bases and at J to 5 bases, leaving 6 bases not matched to a gene. The germline V gene has CDR1 WNHNN and CDR2 SYGVQD (reference sequence). The CDR3 here is CASRPGGGTGELFF. CDR3 sequence (DNA): TGCGCCAGCAGACCCGGCGGGGGAACCGGGGAGCTGTTTTTT.

The chain combines TRBV5-4 with TRBJ2-5, with 12 bases identical to TRBD2. Germline V gene data show CDR1 as SGHNT and CDR2 as YYREEE (reference sequence). The junction had 5 bases not matched to a gene; V was cut back by 3 bases and J by 5 bases. The CDR3 has 15 residues. In nucleotides, the CDR3 is TGTGCCAGCAGCTCCCGGACTAGCGGGACGGAGACCCAGTACTTC. Amino acid sequence: CASSSRTSGTETQYF.

This chain connects TRBV14 to TRBJ2-7, with TRBD1 as a possible D gene (5 bases). This CDR3 comprises 13 residues. V was shortened by 1 base and J by 12 bases, with 16 bases between the two germline ends. Germline CDR1 SGHDN, CDR2 FVKESK. The CDR3 nucleotides are TGTGCCAGCAGCCAAGTTTTCGCAGGGCCTACGTACTTC. It yields the protein CASSQVFAGPTYF.

This chain uses TRBV7-8 with TRBJ2-1; 8 bases align to TRBD2. V lost 5 bases, J lost 9 bases, and 15 bases stayed unmatched. CDR1 and CDR2 (germline): SGHVS, FQNEAQ. The CDR3 is 16 amino acids. The CDR3 region has the DNA TGTGCCAGCAGCCGAGGCCAGCGGGAGAGGGGGAGTGAGCAGTTCTTC. Amino acid sequence: CASSRGQRERGSEQFF.

The chain recombines TRBV29-1 with TRBJ1-5; 9 nucleotides match TRBD1. J was trimmed by 4 bases and V by 3 bases; bases with no gene match: 1. Germline values: CDR1 SQVTM, CDR2 ANQGSEA. This CDR3 contains 13 residues. The CDR3 region is CSVETGGNQPQHF. The CDR3 DNA sequence: TGCAGCGTTGAGACAGGGGGGAATCAGCCCCAGCATTTT.

V and J are TRBV19 and TRBJ1-2; D is possibly TRBD1 (6 bases). The CDR3 has 17 amino acids. The ends were cut back, 4 bases at V and 3 bases at J, with 21 bases in the middle. Germline CDR1 and CDR2: LNHDA and SQIVND (reference sequence). The chain's CDR3 is CASSTLTEQRQDYGYTF. DNA for the CDR3: TGTGCCAGTAGTACCTTAACCGAGCAGAGACAGGACTATGGCTACACCTTC.

For this clone: The sample contains more than one DNA sequence encoding this CDR3. The V call is TRBV19, the J call TRBJ2-7, with 12 bases aligning to TRBD2. Germline values: CDR1 LNHDA, CDR2 SQIVND (reference sequence). V was clipped by 8 bases and J by 4 bases; unmatched bases: 3. The CDR3 is made up of 13 amino acids. The CDR3 reads CASSTSGRYEQYF. The CDR3 nucleotides are TGTGCCAGTTCGACTAGCGGGAGATACGAGCAGTACTTC.

This chain connects TRBV7-6 to TRBJ2-2, with 9 bases that match TRBD1. CDR1 and CDR2 from the germline V gene are SGHVS and FNYEAQ. The V and J ends lost 4 bases and 6 bases, in that order; junction bases with no gene match: 12. This CDR3 is 17 amino acids long. The chain's CDR3 is CASSSITGGVGAGELFF. DNA for the CDR3: TGTGCCAGCAGCTCCATAACAGGGGGCGTTGGCGCCGGGGAGCTGTTTTTT.

The sample holds a few counts of this clone. V gene TRBV6-2 or TRBV6-3 combines with J gene TRBJ1-2; TRBD1 matches 7 bases. CDR3 length equals 16 residues. After removal of 6 bases from V and 5 bases from J, the junction contained 15 bases not matched to a gene. The V gene's germline CDR1 is MNHEY and CDR2 SVGEGT. CDR3 coding DNA: TGTGCCAGCAGCTCTCCATCCGACAGGGCGAAATATGGCTACACCTTC. This sequence encodes CASSSPSDRAKYGYTF.